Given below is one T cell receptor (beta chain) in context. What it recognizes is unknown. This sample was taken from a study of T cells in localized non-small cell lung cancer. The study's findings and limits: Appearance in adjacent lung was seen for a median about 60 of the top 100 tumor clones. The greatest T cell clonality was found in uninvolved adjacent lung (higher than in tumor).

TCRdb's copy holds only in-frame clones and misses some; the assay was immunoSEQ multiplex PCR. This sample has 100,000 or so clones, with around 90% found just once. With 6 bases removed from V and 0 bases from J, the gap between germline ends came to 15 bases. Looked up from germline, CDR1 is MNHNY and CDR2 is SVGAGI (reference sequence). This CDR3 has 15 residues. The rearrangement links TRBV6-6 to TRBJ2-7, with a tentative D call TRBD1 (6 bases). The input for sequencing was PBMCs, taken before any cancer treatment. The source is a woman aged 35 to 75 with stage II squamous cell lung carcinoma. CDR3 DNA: TGTGCCAGCAGAACGGGACAAAGAAGCTCCTACGAGCAGTACTTC. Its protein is CASRTGQRSSYEQYF.